The following is a T cell receptor (beta chain) sequence with its context. Its matching antigen is unknown. V gave up 4 bases and J gave up 4 bases; unmatched junction bases: 7. The length of the CDR3 is 15 residues. Germline V gene lookup returns CDR1 SGHNT and CDR2 YYREEE (reference sequence). The data were obtained in a study of cytomegalovirus exposure and HLA in healthy donors. Researchers ran the PCR with 60 Vbeta and 13 Jbeta primers. Sequencing was performed with immunoSEQ multiplex PCR; in TCRdb, only in-frame clones are kept and a portion is missing. The sample lists more than 100,000 clones; 75% to 80% were seen once. Study-wide points: Researchers counted 150 to 200 TCR beta chains as cytomegalovirus-associated.

The sample comprised PBMCs. The chain employs TRBV5-4 and TRBJ2-2; 7 nucleotides agree with TRBD1. This receptor was obtained from a woman aged 25-40 years in good health and CMV-seropositive. The CDR3 here is CASSHEGAPTGELFF. The CDR3 region has the DNA TGTGCCAGCAGCCATGAGGGGGCGCCCACCGGGGAGCTGTTTTTT.